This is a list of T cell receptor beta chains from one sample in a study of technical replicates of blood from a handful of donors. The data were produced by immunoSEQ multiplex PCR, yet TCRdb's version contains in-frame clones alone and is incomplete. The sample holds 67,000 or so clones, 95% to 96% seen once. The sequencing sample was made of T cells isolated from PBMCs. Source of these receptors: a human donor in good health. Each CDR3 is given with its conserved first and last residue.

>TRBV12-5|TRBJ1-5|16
CASGLGNRGGNQPQHF
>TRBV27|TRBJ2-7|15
CASRQTSGSSYEQYF
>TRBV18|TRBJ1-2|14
CASSPPGTGNGYTF
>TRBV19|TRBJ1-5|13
CASSIDRYQPQHF
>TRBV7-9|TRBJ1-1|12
CASSPDFIEAFF
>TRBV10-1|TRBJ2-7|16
CASSTGTGGLSYEQYF
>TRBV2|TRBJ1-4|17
CASSEEPGTTGVEKLFF
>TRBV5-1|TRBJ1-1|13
CASTRLENTEAFF
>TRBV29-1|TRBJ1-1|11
CSVLLNTEAFF
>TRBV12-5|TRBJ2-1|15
CASGPGQAPYNEQFF
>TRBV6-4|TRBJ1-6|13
CASRVTGDSPLHF
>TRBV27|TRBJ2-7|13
CASKDTGVHEQYF
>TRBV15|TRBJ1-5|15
CATGSVGAGNQPQHF
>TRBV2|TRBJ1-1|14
CASTRGRSNTEAFF
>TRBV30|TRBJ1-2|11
CAWRRNYGYTF
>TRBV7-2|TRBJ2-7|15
CASSGPGQGIYEQYF
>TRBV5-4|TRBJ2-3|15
CASGPGLAIADTQYF
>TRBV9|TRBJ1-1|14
CASSATGTGGEAFF
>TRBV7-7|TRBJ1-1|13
CASSLGQGTEAFF
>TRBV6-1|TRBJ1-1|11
CASIEPAEAFF
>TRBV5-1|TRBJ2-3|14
CASSPGLVTDTQYF
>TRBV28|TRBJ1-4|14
CASSYQGLNEKLFF
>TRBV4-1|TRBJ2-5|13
CASSQGQGETQYF
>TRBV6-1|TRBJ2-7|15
CASIPGLAGFYEQYF
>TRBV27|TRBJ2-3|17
CASSRGLAGGPGDTQYF
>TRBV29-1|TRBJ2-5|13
CSGVAGIQETQYF